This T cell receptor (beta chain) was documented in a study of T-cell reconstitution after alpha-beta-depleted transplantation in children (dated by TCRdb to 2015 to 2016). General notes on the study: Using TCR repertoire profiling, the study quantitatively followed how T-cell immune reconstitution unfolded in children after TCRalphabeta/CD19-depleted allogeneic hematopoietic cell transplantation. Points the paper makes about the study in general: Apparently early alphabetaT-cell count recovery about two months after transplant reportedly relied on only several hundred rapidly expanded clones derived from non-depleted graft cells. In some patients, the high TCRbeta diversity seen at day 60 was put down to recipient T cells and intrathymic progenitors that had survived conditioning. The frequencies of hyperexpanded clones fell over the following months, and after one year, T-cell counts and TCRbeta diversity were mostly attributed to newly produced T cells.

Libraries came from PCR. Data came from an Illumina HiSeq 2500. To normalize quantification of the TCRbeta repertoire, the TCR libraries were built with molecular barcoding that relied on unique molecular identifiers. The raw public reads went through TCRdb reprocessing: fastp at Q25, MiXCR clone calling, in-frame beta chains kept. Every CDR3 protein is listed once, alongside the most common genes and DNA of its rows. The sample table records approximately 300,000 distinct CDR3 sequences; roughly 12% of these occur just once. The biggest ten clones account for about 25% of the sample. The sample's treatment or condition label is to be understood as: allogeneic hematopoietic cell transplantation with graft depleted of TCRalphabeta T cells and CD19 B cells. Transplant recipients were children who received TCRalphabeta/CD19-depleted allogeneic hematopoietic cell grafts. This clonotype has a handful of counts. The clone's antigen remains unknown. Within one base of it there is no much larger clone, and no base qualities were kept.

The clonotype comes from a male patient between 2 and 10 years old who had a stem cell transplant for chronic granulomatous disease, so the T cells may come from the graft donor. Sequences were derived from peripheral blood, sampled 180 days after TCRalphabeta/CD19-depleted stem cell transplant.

The nucleotides are TGTGCCAGCAGCCGCCCGTCGGACAACGAGCAGTACTTC. Translation gives CASSRPSDNEQYF. Recombination connected TRBV5-5 to TRBJ2-7; D gene: possibly TRBD1, on 5 matching bases. The cysteine opens and the phenylalanine closes a CDR3 of 13 amino acids. Only CDR3 DNA is held: 39 bases, read in frame from base 1. CDR1 and CDR2 (SGHKS, YYEKEE) derive from the germline V gene (reference sequence). Trimming takes 4 bases from V and 5 bases from J, and the germline ends sit 13 bases apart.